The rows below give T cell receptor beta chains drawn from one sample of a study of blood T cell repertoires in COVID-19. Clones were sequenced by immunoSEQ multiplex PCR, and TCRdb holds only the in-frame ones, with some missing. This sample has about 200,000 clones; 82% occur once, and the top ten carry approximately 8%. Sequenced material: peripheral blood. The receptors come from a woman aged 55-70 years with COVID-19, enrolled during active disease. Each CDR3 is given with its conserved first and last residue. Fields, in order: J gene, D gene, CDR3 length, V gene, CDR3 protein, CDR3 DNA. D genes are given only for firm matches.

TRBJ1-1	-	15	TRBV28	CASSFGWGPNTEAFF	TGTGCCAGCAGTTTCGGTTGGGGCCCGAACACTGAAGCTTTCTTT
TRBJ2-3	-	16	TRBV4-2	CASSQGDSLGTDTQYF	TGTGCCAGCAGCCAAGGGGACTCGCTAGGCACAGATACGCAGTATTTT
TRBJ2-3	-	14	TRBV2	CASSEDGSADTQYF	TGTGCCAGCAGTGAAGACGGTAGCGCCGATACGCAGTATTTT
TRBJ2-1	TRBD2	15	TRBV9	CASSVGLAGAVEQFF	TGTGCCAGCAGCGTCGGACTAGCGGGGGCCGTTGAGCAGTTCTTC
TRBJ2-5	TRBD1	16	TRBV24-1	CATSGPGQGPQETQYF	TGTGCCACCAGTGGTCCGGGACAGGGGCCCCAAGAGACCCAGTACTTC
TRBJ2-5	-	15	TRBV11-2	CASSLAGLSEETQYF	TGTGCCAGCAGCTTAGCAGGGTTAAGTGAAGAGACCCAGTACTTC
TRBJ1-6	TRBD1	15	TRBV7-2	CASSGPDRGNSPLHF	TGTGCCAGCAGCGGGCCGGACAGGGGAAATTCACCCCTCCACTTT
TRBJ1-5	TRBD1	14	TRBV19	CASTQGQVYQPQHF	TGTGCCAGTACGCAGGGACAGGTTTATCAGCCCCAGCATTTT
TRBJ2-3	TRBD2	15	TRBV10-3	CAITVGGGFTDTQYF	TGTGCCATCACGGTCGGGGGGGGCTTCACAGATACGCAGTATTTT
TRBJ2-1	-	13	TRBV15	CATSRLSYNEQFF	TGTGCCACCAGCAGACTATCCTACAATGAGCAGTTCTTC
TRBJ1-3	-	14	TRBV23-1	CAENSREGGNTIYF	TGCGCCGAAAATAGCCGGGAAGGAGGAAACACCATATATTTT
TRBJ1-6	-	16	TRBV6-6	CASRSPQQGYNSPLHF	TGTGCCAGCCGGTCTCCTCAACAGGGATATAATTCACCCCTCCACTTT
TRBJ2-1	TRBD2	16	TRBV11-3	CASSLGTSGRGNEQFF	TGTGCCAGCAGCTTAGGCACTAGCGGGAGAGGTAATGAGCAGTTCTTC
TRBJ2-2	-	15	TRBV9	CASSVGTEWAGELFF	TGTGCCAGCAGCGTAGGGACAGAATGGGCCGGGGAGCTGTTTTTT
TRBJ1-1	TRBD1	15	TRBV3-1/TRBV3-2	CASSPRWTGSTEAFF	TGTGCCAGCAGCCCCCGCTGGACAGGGAGCACTGAAGCTTTCTTT
TRBJ1-3	TRBD1	15	TRBV18	CASSTPTGAGNTIYF	TGTGCCAGCTCAACGCCGACAGGGGCTGGAAACACCATATATTTT
TRBJ1-1	TRBD1	15	TRBV6-1	CASSENAGGNVGAFF	TGTGCCAGCAGTGAAAATGCAGGGGGCAATGTTGGAGCTTTCTTT
TRBJ2-3	TRBD2	14	TRBV7-2	CASSLGGRGDTQYF	TGTGCCAGCAGCTTAGGGGGGAGGGGTGATACGCAGTATTTT